This T cell receptor beta chain is from a study of beta chain features in type 1 diabetes. Expressed TCRB transcripts were sequenced because the entire RNA isolate underwent reverse transcription. Here immunoSEQ multiplex PCR was the method, and the copy in TCRdb shows in-frame clones only, minus some. The data show about 620,000 clones, roughly 15% seen once. The CDR3 contains 13 residues. V lost 11 bases, J lost 3 bases, and 17 bases lay in between. Germline CDR1 is ENHRY and CDR2 is SYGVKD. Markers CD45RO/CCR7/CD25/CD127/CD95/CD27 served to sort CD4+ naive, central memory, regulatory and stem cell-like memory cells. As concerns this clone: The same CDR3 also results from other DNA sequences found in this sample.

The source is a man aged 18-30 years in good health. The sequenced sample consisted of naive CD4+ T cells from blood. V and J are TRBV10-3 and TRBJ2-7; D could derive from TRBD1 or TRBD2 (5 bases each). CDR3 region: CAVAAQGVYEQYF. CDR3 bases: TGTGCCGTAGCCGCTCAGGGAGTCTACGAGCAGTACTTC.